The 16 T cell receptor beta chains presented below share a single source sample, sequenced in a study of blood T cell repertoires in COVID-19. The assay was immunoSEQ multiplex PCR, and TCRdb's table has in-frame clones only and misses some. Here the sample spans under 300,000 clones, more than 75% being singletons. Sequencing used peripheral blood. These receptors all stem from a woman aged 60-70 years with active or convalescent COVID-19.

The chain uses TRBV18 and TRBJ1-5; possible D gene TRBD1, 5 bases. Germline CDR1 KGHSH, CDR2 LQKENI. The CDR3 is 16 amino acids. V was pared by 6 bases and J by 5 bases, with 20 bases between. In DNA form, the CDR3 reads TGTGCCAGCTCTCAGGGAGGGGCAGGCTTAGATCAGCCCCAGCATTTT. Translated: CASSQGGAGLDQPQHF. The complete variable domain, with remaining parts taken from reference TRBV18 and TRBJ1-5, reads NAGVMQNPRHLVRRRGQEARLRCSPMKGHSHVYWYRQLPEEGLKFMVYLQKENIIDESGMPKERFSAEFPKEGPSILRIQQVVRGDSAAYFCASSQGGAGLDQPQHFGDGTRLSIL.

This clone appeared a few times. The chain joins TRBV18 to TRBJ1-1; a weak D match, TRBD1 (5 bases). In germline, CDR1 is KGHSH, CDR2 LQKENI. Trimming took off 3 bases at V and 7 bases at J, with 9 bases between the two ends. The CDR3 extends over 12 amino acids. The CDR3 sequence is CASSPQQGEAFF. In nucleotides, the CDR3 is TGTGCCAGCTCACCTCAGCAGGGTGAAGCTTTCTTT.

The rearrangement links TRBV6-6 to TRBJ1-4; 8 positions agree with TRBD1. The CDR3 contains 15 residues. Germline CDR1 MNHNY, CDR2 SVGAGI (reference sequence). The junction had 6 bases not matched to a gene; V was cut back by 2 bases and J by 7 bases. CDR3 in amino acids: CASSYPQGAIEKLFF. For the CDR3, the DNA is TGTGCCAGCAGTTACCCGCAGGGGGCTATTGAAAAACTGTTTTTT.

The V call is TRBV24-1, the J call TRBJ1-2, with D perhaps matching TRBD1 (5 bases). There are 15 residues in the CDR3. Trimming removed 7 bases at V and 7 bases at J, with 21 bases between. CDR1 KGHDR and CDR2 SFDVKD come from the germline V gene. The CDR3 spells CATRVWGGETSGYTF. The CDR3 nucleotides read TGTGCCACCAGGGTCTGGGGGGGGGAGACAAGTGGCTACACCTTC.

The chain links TRBV12-3 or TRBV12-4 to TRBJ2-5, with a tentative D call TRBD2 (5 bases). The CDR3 has 13 amino acids. V lost 6 bases and J 3 bases, leaving 11 bases between the germline ends. The CDR3 DNA sequence: TGTGCCAGCAGCCGATCGGGGAAAGAGACCCAGTACTTC. This codes for CASSRSGKETQYF.

The chain employs TRBV21-1 and TRBJ2-7; TRBD2 is taken as the D call from the table, unchecked against the DNA. TRBV21-1 is tagged as a pseudogene. This CDR3 spans 15 amino acids. The CDR3 here is CASSKLGEVGREQYF. Written as DNA, the CDR3 is TGTGCCAGCAGCAAACTCGGGGAGGTGGGACGGGAGCAGTACTTC.

This clone has a single count. The V call is TRBV7-3, the J call TRBJ2-3; 7 bases line up with TRBD2. Germline V gene sequence: CDR1 SGHTA, CDR2 FQGTGA. V was clipped by 5 bases and J by 2 bases; unmatched bases: 16. This CDR3 is built from 18 residues. In DNA form, the CDR3 reads TGTGCCAGCAGCCGCCCCGTAGGTAGCGGGTCGATCACAGATACGCAGTATTTT. This gives the protein CASSRPVGSGSITDTQYF. The full variable domain, completed using reference TRBV7-3 and TRBJ2-3, is GAGVSQTPSNKVTEKGKYVELRCDPISGHTALYWYRQSLGQGPEFLIYFQGTGAADDSGLPNDRFFAVRPEGSVSTLKIQRTERGDSAVYLCASSRPVGSGSITDTQYFGPGTRLTVL.

In its sample, this clone was seen once. The CDR3 DNA reads as TGTGCCAGCAGTCGGGGGGGCCAACAAGATACGCAGTATTTT. Residues: CASSRGGQQDTQYF. This chain links TRBV7-2 with TRBJ2-3; 8 bases agree with TRBD2. Germline assignment: CDR1 SGHTA and CDR2 FQGNSA. Germline trimming cut 6 bases from V and 5 bases from J; bases unmatched to any gene: 7. The CDR3 is 14 residues long.

This sequence joins TRBV19 and TRBJ2-3; D perhaps matches TRBD1 (6 bases). Trimming removed 1 base from V and 6 bases from J, with 14 bases in between. CDR1 is LNHDA and CDR2 is SQIVND in the germline V gene (reference sequence). CDR3 size: 15 residues. The CDR3 DNA is TGTGCCAGTAGTATAGCCCCAGGGGCCGGGGATACGCAGTATTTT. It codes for CASSIAPGAGDTQYF.

V and J are TRBV5-6 and TRBJ2-1; D may be TRBD2 (6 bases). Germline CDR1 SGHDT, CDR2 YYEEEE. The CDR3 length is 16 residues. Trimming left V 2 bases short and J 4 bases short, with 16 bases between. The CDR3: CASSFYSFAGYNEQFF. CDR3 nucleotides: TGTGCCAGCAGCTTTTACAGCTTCGCGGGGTACAATGAGCAGTTCTTC.

CDR3 sequence: CAWSEGSHTEAFF. CDR3 coding DNA: TGTGCCTGGTCGGAGGGGTCCCACACTGAAGCTTTCTTT. This chain connects TRBV30 to TRBJ1-1; a weak D match, TRBD1 (5 bases). The V and J ends lost 5 bases and 3 bases respectively, with 13 bases between them. In germline, CDR1 is GTSNPN, CDR2 SVGIG (reference sequence). There are 13 residues in the CDR3.

The rearrangement links TRBV6-1 to TRBJ2-7; D uncertain. Germline CDR1 MNHNS, CDR2 SASEGT. Trimming cost V 3 bases and J 2 bases, with 8 bases left between them. CDR3 size: 13 residues. The CDR3 DNA is TGTGCCAGCAGTGAGTCGCTAACCTACGAGCAGTACTTC. This codes for CASSESLTYEQYF.

This sequence joins TRBV4-1 and TRBJ1-1, with 10 bases that match TRBD1. This CDR3 contains 16 residues. The ends lost 0 bases at V and 4 bases at J; junction bases unmatched: 5. Germline V gives CDR1 MGHRA, CDR2 YSYEKL. Here the CDR3 DNA reads TGCGCCAGCAGCCAAGAACCGGACAGGGGGATCACTGAAGCTTTCTTT. This gives the protein CASSQEPDRGITEAFF.

This sequence joins TRBV12-5 and TRBJ1-1, with D hard to call. Germline CDR1 reads LGHNT; CDR2 reads FRNRAP. CDR3 length equals 13 residues. V was clipped by 2 bases and J by 11 bases, with 15 bases between them. The CDR3 DNA sequence: TGTGCTAGTGGTTTGTCCGGAGAAGTTGGCGCTTTCTTT. Translated, it gives CASGLSGEVGAFF.

This chain links TRBV11-2 with TRBJ2-7; D is unclear. The CDR3 runs to 13 residues. Per germline, CDR1 SGHAT and CDR2 FQNNGV. V was cut by 5 bases and J by 6 bases, with 14 bases left in between. The CDR3: CASSAKFNGEQYF. The CDR3 DNA is TGTGCCAGCAGCGCCAAGTTTAACGGCGAGCAGTACTTC.

This clone showed up just a few times. The chain recombines TRBV19 with TRBJ2-3; 10 nucleotides line up with TRBD2. Germline V gene sequence: CDR1 LNHDA, CDR2 SQIVND (reference sequence). With V trimmed by 6 bases and J by 1 base, 4 bases remained unmatched. There are 15 residues in the CDR3. The CDR3 sequence is CASRPLAGGTDTQYF. The CDR3 DNA sequence: TGTGCCAGTAGGCCGCTAGCGGGGGGCACAGATACGCAGTATTTT.